A selection of T cell receptor beta chains follows, all from one sample in a study of blood T cell repertoires in COVID-19. Assay: immunoSEQ multiplex PCR; the TCRdb copy retains only in-frame clones and omits some. Of hundreds of thousands of clones listed, 85% to 90% are singletons. Sequenced material: peripheral blood. These TCRs come from a human donor in a cohort sampled during active COVID-19. CDR3s include the opening cysteine and the closing phenylalanine or tryptophan. A D gene is named only where the DNA matches it firmly. Not all rows give a size; the values are once, few, many and, for expanded clones, a class.

d_gene	abundance	v_gene	j_gene	CDR3nt	CDR3aa
TRBD2	-	TRBV2	TRBJ2-1	TGTGCCAGCAGCCTGACTAGCGGGAGGCAGTTCTTC	CASSLTSGRQFF
-	once	TRBV29-1	TRBJ2-3	TGCAGCGTCGACTCAGATACGCAGTATTTT	CSVDSDTQYF
TRBD2	-	TRBV7-2	TRBJ2-3	TGTGCCAGCAGCTTAGCTAGCGGGATTGATACGCAGTATTTT	CASSLASGIDTQYF
TRBD2	-	TRBV11-2	TRBJ2-4	TGTGCCAGCAGCCCAAGGGGAGGGGCGCTGAAGACCAAAAACATTCAGTACTTC	CASSPRGGALKTKNIQYF
-	-	TRBV28	TRBJ1-3	TGTGCCAGCAGACAGGGTTCGTCTGGGAACACCATATATTTT	CASRQGSSGNTIYF
-	-	TRBV3-1/TRBV3-2	TRBJ2-5	TGTGCCAGCAGCCAACCGGGACTTTTGGAGACCCAGTACTTC	CASSQPGLLETQYF
-	-	TRBV28	TRBJ1-6	TGTGCCAGCAGTTTAACAGGCTCAACCCCCCTCCACTTT	CASSLTGSTPLHF
-	-	TRBV10-3	TRBJ1-5	TGTGCCATCAGTGAGGGGCGATCGCAGCCCCAGCATTTT	CAISEGRSQPQHF
TRBD2	once	TRBV3-1/TRBV3-2	TRBJ2-3	TGTGCCAGCCAGCGGGAGGGAGGCACAGATACGCAGTATTTT	CASQREGGTDTQYF
-	few	TRBV27	TRBJ1-5	TGTGCCAGCAGTTTTTCGACAGGACCTAATCAGCCCCAGCATTTT	CASSFSTGPNQPQHF
TRBD2	-	TRBV6-5	TRBJ2-5	TGTGCCAGCAGTTACTCGACTAGCGGGACCCAAGAGACCCAGTACTTC	CASSYSTSGTQETQYF
-	once	TRBV28	TRBJ2-5	TGTGCCAGCAGTTCCTCCAAGAGGTGGGAGACCCAGTACTTC	CASSSSKRWETQYF
-	-	TRBV12-3/TRBV12-4	TRBJ1-2	TGTGCCAGCAGTTTCGGCAGGGTGGGGGGCTACACCTTC	CASSFGRVGGYTF
-	once	TRBV7-2	TRBJ2-1	TGTGCCAGCAGCTTAATAAATGAGCAGTTCTTC	CASSLINEQFF
-	-	TRBV27	TRBJ1-5	TGTGCCAGCAGTTGGGGACTGAATCAGCCCCAGCATTTT	CASSWGLNQPQHF
-	-	TRBV7-2	TRBJ2-2	TGTGCCAGCAGCTTAGCGCTTGGCGGGAACACCGGGGAGCTGTTTTTT	CASSLALGGNTGELFF
TRBD2	-	TRBV19	TRBJ2-3	TGTGCCAGTAGTTCGACTAGCCCGGAGATTGATACGCAGTATTTT	CASSSTSPEIDTQYF
-	-	TRBV13	TRBJ1-1	TGTGCCAGCAGCGTCAGGGGACCCCTATGGGAGGAAGCTTTCTTT	CASSVRGPLWEEAFF
-	-	TRBV10-3	TRBJ1-3	TGTGCCATCAGAGATGGAACAGGCGGTGGAAACACCATATATTTT	CAIRDGTGGGNTIYF
-	few	TRBV7-2	TRBJ2-2	TGTGCCAGCAGATCAAGGGGACTTAACACCGGGGAGCTGTTTTTT	CASRSRGLNTGELFF
-	-	TRBV30	TRBJ1-6	TGTGCCTGGAGCCTCCGGGGAGCAATAGGAAATTCACCCCTCCACTTT	CAWSLRGAIGNSPLHF
-	-	TRBV10-1	TRBJ2-1	TGCGCCAGGGCCCCCCCGCGGAGTAGCTATGAGCAGTTCTTC	CARAPPRSSYEQFF
-	-	TRBV3-1/TRBV3-2	TRBJ1-2	TGTGCCAGCAGCCAAGAGGGACTGCTTAATGGCTACACCTTC	CASSQEGLLNGYTF
-	-	TRBV6-6	TRBJ2-2	TGTGCCAGCAACCTACCCTCCAGGGTGAACACCGGGGAGCTGTTTTTT	CASNLPSRVNTGELFF
-	-	TRBV19	TRBJ2-7	TGTGCCAGTAGTATAGCGGACGAGCAGTACTTC	CASSIADEQYF